This TCR beta chain was documented in a study of T cell responses to AZD1222 COVID-19 vaccine. This CDR3 has 14 residues. Germline V lookup: CDR1 MDHEN, CDR2 SYDVKM. The trim removed 4 bases at V and 3 bases at J, leaving 3 bases unmatched. Repertoires were generated with immunoSEQ multiplex PCR, while TCRdb's copy carries only in-frame clones and drops some. This table holds 110,000 to 150,000 clones, around 89% found once. This sample comprised peripheral blood, obtained 28 days after the second AZD1222 dose. This TCR came from an adult who received the AZD1222 COVID-19 vaccine. V is TRBV28 and J is TRBJ1-1, with 9 positions matching TRBD1. The CDR3 DNA is TGTGCCAGCAGTTGGGACAGGGCGGACACTGAAGCTTTCTTT. It codes for CASSWDRADTEAFF.